One and the same sample provided the 29 T cell receptor beta chains below, sequenced in a study of OX40 agonist ivuxolimab in advanced cancers. TCRdb keeps only in-frame clones here, not all; method: immunoSEQ multiplex PCR. This sample yields tens of thousands of clones, of which about 87% are seen a single time; roughly 3.4% belongs to the top ten. This specimen consisted of CD4+ or CD8+ T cells sorted from blood, obtained in a trial of the OX40 agonist ivuxolimab. The source is an adult with an advanced solid tumor such as melanoma, head and neck, liver or kidney cancer.

The chain carries TRBV18 and TRBJ1-2, with D hard to call. Germline assignment: CDR1 KGHSH and CDR2 LQKENI. The length of the CDR3 is 13 residues. V was clipped by 1 base and J by 5 bases, with 8 bases between them. In nucleotides, the CDR3 is TGTGCCAGCTCACCACGGTCTGAGTATGGCTACACCTTC. Translation: CASSPRSEYGYTF.

V and J are TRBV7-2 and TRBJ2-7; TRBD1 might be the D (6 bases). Trimming removed 2 bases at V and 5 bases at J, with 10 bases between. CDR1 is SGHTA, CDR2 FQGNSA, per germline. CDR3 length equals 13 residues. The CDR3: CASSLQGSHEQYF. The CDR3 DNA follows: TGTGCCAGCAGCTTACAGGGGTCGCACGAGCAGTACTTC.

This chain uses TRBV14 with TRBJ1-5; D not certain. V lost 1 base, J lost 7 bases, and 11 bases lay in between. The length of the CDR3 is 14 residues. CDR1 and CDR2 from the germline V gene are SGHDN and FVKESK. The chain's CDR3 is CASSQAGAGQPQHF. DNA of the CDR3: TGTGCCAGCAGCCAAGCGGGCGCCGGACAGCCCCAGCATTTT. Together with reference TRBV14 and TRBJ1-5, the CDR3 gives the full variable domain: EAGVTQFPSHSVIEKGQTVTLRCDPISGHDNLYWYRRVMGKEIKFLLHFVKESKQDESGMPNNRFLAERTGGTYSTLKVQPAELEDSGVYFCASSQAGAGQPQHFGDGTRLSIL.

V and J are TRBV29-1 and TRBJ2-5; TRBD1 matches 9 bases. The CDR3 consists of 13 residues. Trimming cost V 6 bases and J 4 bases; bases outside gene matches: 6. Germline lookup yields CDR1 SQVTM and CDR2 ANQGSEA. The CDR3 DNA follows: TGCAGCGTGGACAGGGGAGGAGGAGAGACCCAGTACTTC. Amino acid sequence: CSVDRGGGETQYF.

Comments on this clone: At one of its ends the junction is not consistent with the germline gene, which may arise from a read error. Other DNA sequences from this sample encode an identical CDR3 as well. The CDR3 region is CASSVTGSSSGANVLTF. The CDR3 DNA follows: TGTGCCAGCAGCGTGACCGGTTCGAGCTCTGGGGCCAACGTCCTGACTTTT. J is TRBJ2-6 and V is TRBV9, with a weak D call TRBD1 (5 bases). This CDR3 has 17 amino acids. Germline V gene lookup returns CDR1 SGDLS and CDR2 YYNGEE.

This chain connects TRBV28 to TRBJ2-7, with D unresolved. The V end lost 6 bases, the J end lost 4 bases, and 13 bases lay between the germline ends. Germline loops: CDR1 MDHEN, CDR2 SYDVKM. CDR3 length: 13 residues. CDR3 sequence reads: CASSQIRRYEQYF. The DNA for the CDR3 is TGTGCCAGCAGCCAGATAAGACGGTACGAGCAGTACTTC.

The chain joins TRBV19 to TRBJ2-3, with 9 bases aligning to TRBD2. This CDR3 comprises 18 residues. The J segment lost 1 base and the V segment lost 1 base, leaving 9 bases of the junction unmatched. Germline values: CDR1 LNHDA, CDR2 SQIVND (reference sequence). The CDR3 region is CASSIALWSGRRTDTQYF. The DNA of the CDR3 is TGTGCCAGTAGTATAGCGCTATGGAGCGGGAGGCGCACAGATACGCAGTATTTT.

The chain couples TRBV5-6 to TRBJ1-2; the match to TRBD1 covers 7 bases. Per germline, CDR1 SGHDT and CDR2 YYEEEE. Trimming at V came to 0 bases and at J to 1 base, leaving 6 bases not matched to a gene. The CDR3 extends over 16 amino acids. The CDR3 reads CASSLVDRAINYGYTF. CDR3 nucleotides: TGTGCCAGCAGCTTGGTCGACAGGGCCATTAACTATGGCTACACCTTC.

The chain has TRBV28 and TRBJ1-5; D ambiguous. Between the trimmed V and J ends, which lost 6 bases and 9 bases, there was a span of 15 bases. In germline, CDR1 is MDHEN, CDR2 SYDVKM. The CDR3 consists of 13 residues. CDR3 sequence reads: CASSRDRARPQHF. CDR3 coding DNA: TGTGCCAGCAGCCGTGACCGCGCCCGGCCCCAGCATTTT.

The rearrangement joins TRBV7-9 to TRBJ1-1; no reliable D call. Germline CDR1 is SEHNR and CDR2 is FQNEAQ (reference sequence). The CDR3 length is 13 residues. Trimming took 5 bases from V and 0 from J, leaving 7 bases between them. The CDR3 DNA reads TGTGCCAGCAGCGTAATGGTGAACACTGAAGCTTTCTTT. The encoded protein is CASSVMVNTEAFF.

The CDR3 here is CASSPQHNEQFF. CDR3 DNA: TGTGCCAGCAGCCCACAGCACAATGAGCAGTTCTTC. The chain joins TRBV7-9 to TRBJ2-1; D is undetermined. Deletions cut 5 bases from V and 5 bases from J, with 7 bases between. CDR1 is SEHNR and CDR2 is FQNEAQ in the germline V gene (reference sequence). The CDR3 contains 12 residues.

This chain uses TRBV7-3 with TRBJ2-5; TRBD1 agrees at 9 bases. V was pared by 5 bases and J by 10 bases, with 11 bases of the junction left unmatched. Germline lookup yields CDR1 SGHTA and CDR2 FQGTGA. The CDR3 has 14 amino acids. CDR3 amino acids: CASSGTGQRVGQYF. The CDR3 bases are TGTGCCAGCAGCGGGACAGGGCAGAGGGTGGGCCAGTACTTC.

The chain uses TRBV18 and TRBJ2-1; 13 bases are a match to TRBD2. This CDR3 has 18 residues. The germline V gene has CDR1 KGHSH and CDR2 LQKENI. Trimming took 3 bases from V and 0 from J; bases not matched to a gene: 5. The CDR3 nucleotides read TGTGCCAGCTCACCGGCGGGACTAGCGGGGATCTCCTACAATGAGCAGTTCTTC. This codes for CASSPAGLAGISYNEQFF.

The chain links TRBV27 to TRBJ1-6; D gene uncertain. The germline V gene has CDR1 MNHEY and CDR2 SMNVEV (reference sequence). The CDR3 consists of 17 residues. Trimming removed 2 bases at V and 0 bases at J, with 11 bases between. The CDR3: CASSLKVQSSYNSPLHF. The DNA for the CDR3 is TGTGCCAGCAGTTTAAAGGTGCAAAGCTCCTATAATTCACCCCTCCACTTT.

The chain uses TRBV7-6 and TRBJ2-7; tentative D call: TRBD1 (5 bases). CDR1 and CDR2 from the germline V gene are SGHVS and FNYEAQ. V was trimmed by 3 bases and J by 7 bases, leaving 13 bases between them. The CDR3 is 13 residues long. In nucleotides, the CDR3 is TGTGCCAGCAGCTTGAGTGGGGCAGGGGAGCAGTACTTC. Amino acids: CASSLSGAGEQYF.

V and J are TRBV5-5 and TRBJ1-4; TRBD1 agrees at 7 bases. CDR1 is SGHKS, CDR2 YYEKEE, per germline (reference sequence). After removal of 5 bases from V and 0 bases from J, the junction contained 4 bases not matched to a gene. The CDR3 totals 15 residues. For the CDR3, the DNA is TGTGCCAGCAGGGCCGGGACAGCAACTAATGAAAAACTGTTTTTT. Translation: CASRAGTATNEKLFF.

The CDR3 region has the DNA TGTGCCAGCAGTTACGGGAGGCGCTACACTGAAGCTTTCTTT. Protein product: CASSYGRRYTEAFF. The rearrangement links TRBV6-5 to TRBJ1-1; D is undetermined. The V and J ends lost 2 bases and 3 bases respectively, with 10 bases between them. CDR3 size: 14 residues. Per the germline V gene, CDR1 is MNHEY and CDR2 is SVGAGI.

This chain uses TRBV9 with TRBJ1-6, with a weak D call TRBD1 (5 bases). Trimming pared 4 bases from V and 8 bases from J, leaving 19 bases between. Per the germline V gene, CDR1 is SGDLS and CDR2 is YYNGEE. The CDR3 has 16 residues. CDR3 sequence reads: CASSSGNVLPYSPLHF. CDR3 nucleotides: TGTGCCAGCAGCTCAGGGAATGTCCTCCCCTATTCACCCCTCCACTTT. Full variable domain (rest looked up from reference TRBV9 and TRBJ1-6): DSGVTQTPKHLITATGQRVTLRCSPRSGDLSVYWYQQSLDQGLQFLIQYYNGEERAKGNILERFSAQQFPDLHSELNLSSLELGDSALYFCASSSGNVLPYSPLHFGNGTRLTVT.

The chain links TRBV21-1 to TRBJ2-2; the D call of TRBD1 is as the table states it, not checked on the DNA. TRBV21-1 is a known pseudogene. This CDR3 is 16 amino acids long. DNA of the CDR3: TGTGCCAGCAGCAACCGGACAGGAGGTTCGGCCGGGGAGCTGTTTTTT. Its translation: CASSNRTGGSAGELFF.

This clone was observed a single time. V is TRBV29-1 and J is TRBJ2-2; TRBD1 aligns across 10 bases. V gave up 4 bases and J gave up 5 bases; unmatched junction bases: 4. The CDR3 contains 14 residues. Germline assignment: CDR1 SQVTM and CDR2 ANQGSEA. Written as DNA, the CDR3 is TGCAGCGTTGGACGACAGGGGGCTACCGGGGAGCTGTTTTTT. This sequence encodes CSVGRQGATGELFF.

V is TRBV28 and J is TRBJ1-4; D call uncertain. The CDR3 spans 13 residues. From germline, CDR1 is MDHEN and CDR2 SYDVKM. V was cut by 8 bases and J by 3 bases, with 10 bases left in between. The CDR3 region is CASFTGANEKLFF. The CDR3 DNA is TGTGCCAGCTTCACGGGAGCTAATGAAAAACTGTTTTTT. The complete variable domain, with remaining parts taken from reference TRBV28 and TRBJ1-4, reads DVKVTQSSRYLVKRTGEKVFLECVQDMDHENMFWYRQDPGLGLRLIYFSYDVKMKEKGDIPEGYSVSREKKERFSLILESASTNQTSMYLCASFTGANEKLFFGSGTQLSVL.

The chain has TRBV6-1 and TRBJ2-6, with D perhaps TRBD1 (6 bases). V was pared by 9 bases and J by 0 bases, with 12 bases between. The germline V gene encodes CDR1 MNHNS and CDR2 SASEGT. The CDR3 has 15 residues. The CDR3 region has the DNA TGTGCCAGTCAGGACAGCTACTCTGGGGCCAACGTCCTGACTTTC. Encoded protein: CASQDSYSGANVLTF.

The V and J genes are TRBV28 and TRBJ2-3; 11 bases are shared with TRBD2. The CDR3 runs 14 residues. Germline V gene data show CDR1 as MDHEN and CDR2 as SYDVKM. Germline trimming cut 8 bases from V and 2 bases from J; bases unmatched to any gene: 3. Here the CDR3 DNA reads TGTGCCAGCCGACTAGCGGGATTCACAGATACGCAGTATTTT. Translating it yields CASRLAGFTDTQYF.

The table lists this clone with a count of one. The V call is TRBV19, the J call TRBJ2-5, with a tentative D call TRBD1 (6 bases). CDR3 length: 12 amino acids. Germline CDR1 is LNHDA and CDR2 is SQIVND (reference sequence). Trimming shortened V by 0 bases and J by 14 bases, and 13 bases separated the two germline ends. The CDR3 region is CASSIDTGTLYF. The CDR3 bases are TGTGCCAGTAGTATAGACACCGGGACACTTTACTTC.

This clone has only one observation. This chain links TRBV10-3 with TRBJ2-7; 12 nucleotides agree with TRBD2. Looked up from germline, CDR1 is ENHRY and CDR2 is SYGVKD. Losses at the gene ends were 4 bases for V and 5 bases for J; bases not matched to a gene: 3. The CDR3 extends over 14 amino acids. The CDR3 DNA reads TGTGCCATCAGTGCGACTAGCGGGAGAGACGAGCAGTACTTC. Its protein product is CAISATSGRDEQYF.

The CDR3 DNA sequence: TGTGCCAGCAGCTTAGTAATTGGCAATCAGCCCCAGCATTTT. Translation gives CASSLVIGNQPQHF. The chain is built from TRBV11-2 and TRBJ1-5; D gene uncertain. Trimming took off 1 base at V and 2 bases at J, with 6 bases between the two ends. The CDR3 sequence is 14 residues long. CDR1 and CDR2 from the germline V gene are SGHAT and FQNNGV.

Note on this clone: One end of the junction varies from germline; a read error may be responsible. The chain recombines TRBV6-1 with TRBJ2-2; perhaps TRBD2 as D (6 bases). This CDR3 is built from 12 residues. Germline loops: CDR1 MNHNS, CDR2 SASEGT. The CDR3 protein is CASSPRRRGAVF. CDR3 in DNA: TGTGCCAGCAGCCCCAGAAGGCGGGGAGCTGTTTTT.

The J gene is TRBJ2-5, the V gene TRBV9, with D unresolved. Germline V gives CDR1 SGDLS, CDR2 YYNGEE. Trimming pared 0 bases from V and 5 bases from J, leaving 20 bases between. There are 17 residues in the CDR3. CDR3 sequence (DNA): TGTGCCAGCAGCGTAGGCACCTTCCAGTCCGTGATCGAGACCCAGTACTTC. Its protein product is CASSVGTFQSVIETQYF.

The chain is built from TRBV6-5 and TRBJ2-7; D not resolved. Germline V gives CDR1 MNHEY, CDR2 SVGAGI. The CDR3 totals 13 residues. V gave up 6 bases and J gave up 2 bases, with 11 bases separating them. CDR3 in DNA: TGTGCCAGCAGGAGAGGCAGCCCCTACGAGCAGTACTTC. Translation gives CASRRGSPYEQYF.